This T cell receptor (beta chain) was found in a study of CD8 T cells in Susac syndrome. This clonotype showed up just once. Its cognate antigen is unknown. This CDR3 is built from 15 residues. V was trimmed by 3 bases and J by 9 bases, leaving 18 bases between them. Germline V gives CDR1 MRHNA, CDR2 SNTAGT. Overall study findings and caveats: The study acknowledged a relatively small number of individuals in its TCR sequencing and HLA analysis.

The sequenced target, TCR beta, came from blood CD8+ and CD4+ T cells. The multiple sclerosis controls consisted of treatment-naive patients with relapsing-remitting disease, either stable or active. TEMRA cells were enriched by FACS, and CD4+ and CD8+ T cells were negatively isolated. Random hexamers were used to reverse transcribe the RNA input (roughly 0.5 to 1 ug). MiXCR, run by TCRdb on the immunoSEQ multiplex PCR reads, gives a single entry per CDR3 protein. Here the sample spans under 55,000 distinct CDR3 sequences, around 93% being singletons. Sequencing input: CD8+ T cells from PBMCs. The chain joins TRBV6-4 to TRBJ2-1; possibly TRBD2 for D (7 bases). The source is a human donor with multiple sclerosis. The chain's CDR3 is CASSESTGGPGEQFF. CDR3 coding DNA: TGTGCCAGCAGTGAATCAACGGGGGGCCCAGGTGAGCAGTTCTTC.